This T cell receptor beta chain was captured in a study of blood T cell repertoires in COVID-19. Study in general: Donors in the United States, Italy and Spain gave samples during acute or convalescent COVID-19. PBMCs, B-cell-depleted T cells, or T cells were the source of the cDNA or gDNA that made up the material.

Seattle researchers signed up patients amid active infection and tracked them longitudinally. Germline V gives CDR1 LNHNV, CDR2 YYDKDF (reference sequence). V trimming: 2 bases; J trimming: 6 bases; junction bases outside the gene matches: 8. The CDR3 length is 15 residues. How the authors handled the data: Amplifying reference gene primers gave estimates of nucleated cell counts. Sequenced by immunoSEQ multiplex PCR; TCRdb stores in-frame clones only, minus some. That table furnishes V, J and clone size, whereas the DNA furnished D and trimming. The table has nearly 350,000 clones, 87% seen once. The sequence was obtained from a woman in her forties or fifties with COVID-19, enrolled during active disease. This sequence joins TRBV15 and TRBJ2-7; 9 bases fit TRBD1. The sequenced sample consisted of peripheral blood. The CDR3 is CATSRPRDRVSEQYF. The CDR3 DNA follows: TGTGCCACCAGCAGACCCCGGGACAGGGTTTCCGAGCAGTACTTC.